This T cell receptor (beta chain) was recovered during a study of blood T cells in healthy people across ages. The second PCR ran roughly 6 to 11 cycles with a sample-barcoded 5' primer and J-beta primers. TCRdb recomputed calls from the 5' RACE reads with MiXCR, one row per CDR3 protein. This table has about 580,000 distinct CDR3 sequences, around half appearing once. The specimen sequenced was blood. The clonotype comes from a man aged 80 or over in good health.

Here the CDR3 reads CASSSHGRGASYEQYF. CDR3 nucleotide sequence: TGTGCCAGCAGTTCCCACGGGAGGGGAGCTTCCTACGAGCAGTACTTC. V and J are TRBV6-2 or TRBV6-3 and TRBJ2-7, with 8 bases matching TRBD2. The CDR3 spans 16 residues. Germline loops: CDR1 MNHEY, CDR2 SVGEGT. With 4 bases clipped from V and 1 base from J, the junction kept 9 bases outside the gene matches.